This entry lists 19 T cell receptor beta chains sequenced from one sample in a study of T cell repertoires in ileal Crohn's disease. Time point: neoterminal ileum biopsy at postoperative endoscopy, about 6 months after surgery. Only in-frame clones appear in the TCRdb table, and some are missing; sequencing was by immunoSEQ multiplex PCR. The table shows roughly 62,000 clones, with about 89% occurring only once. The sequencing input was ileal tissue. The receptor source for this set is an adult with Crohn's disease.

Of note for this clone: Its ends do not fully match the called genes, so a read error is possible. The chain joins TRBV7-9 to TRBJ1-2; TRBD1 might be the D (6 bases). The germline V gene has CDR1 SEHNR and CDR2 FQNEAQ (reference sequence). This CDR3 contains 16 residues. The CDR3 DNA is TGTGCCACCAGCTTAGGCAGGGGCCGGTTCACGTATGGCTACACCTTC. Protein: CATSLGRGRFTYGYTF.

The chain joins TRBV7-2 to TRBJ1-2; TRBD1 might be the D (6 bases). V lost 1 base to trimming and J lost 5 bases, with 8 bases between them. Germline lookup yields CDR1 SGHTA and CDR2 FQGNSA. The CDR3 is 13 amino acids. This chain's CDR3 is CASSLGGGYGYTF. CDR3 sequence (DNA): TGTGCCAGCAGCTTAGGAGGGGGATATGGCTACACCTTC.

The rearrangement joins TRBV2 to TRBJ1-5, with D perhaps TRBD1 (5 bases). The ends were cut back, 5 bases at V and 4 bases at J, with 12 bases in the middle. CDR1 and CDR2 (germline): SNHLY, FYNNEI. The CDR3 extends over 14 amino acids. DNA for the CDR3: TGTGCCAGCAGTTTGGACACCTCTAATCAGCCCCAGCATTTT. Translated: CASSLDTSNQPQHF. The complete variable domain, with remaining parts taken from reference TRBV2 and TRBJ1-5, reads EPEVTQTPSHQVTQMGQEVILRCVPISNHLYFYWYRQILGQKVEFLVSFYNNEISEKSEIFDDQFSVERPDGSNFTLKIRSTKLEDSAMYFCASSLDTSNQPQHFGDGTRLSIL.

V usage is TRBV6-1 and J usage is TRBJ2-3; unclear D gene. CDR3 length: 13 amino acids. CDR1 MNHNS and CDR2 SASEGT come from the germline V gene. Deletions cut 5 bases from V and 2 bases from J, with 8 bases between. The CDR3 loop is CASSWRTTDTQYF. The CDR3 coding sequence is TGTGCCAGCAGTTGGAGAACCACAGATACGCAGTATTTT.

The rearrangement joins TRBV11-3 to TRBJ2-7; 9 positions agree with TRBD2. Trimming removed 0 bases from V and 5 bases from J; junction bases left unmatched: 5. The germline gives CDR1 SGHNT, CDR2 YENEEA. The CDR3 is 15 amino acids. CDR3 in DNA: TGTGCCAGCAGCTTAGAGGCTAGCGGGATTGACGAGCAGTACTTC. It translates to CASSLEASGIDEQYF. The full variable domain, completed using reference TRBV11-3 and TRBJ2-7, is EAGVVQSPRYKIIEKKQPVAFWCNPISGHNTLYWYLQNLGQGPELLIRYENEEAVDDSQLPKDRFSAERLKGVDSTLKIQPAELGDSAVYLCASSLEASGIDEQYFGPGTRLTVT.

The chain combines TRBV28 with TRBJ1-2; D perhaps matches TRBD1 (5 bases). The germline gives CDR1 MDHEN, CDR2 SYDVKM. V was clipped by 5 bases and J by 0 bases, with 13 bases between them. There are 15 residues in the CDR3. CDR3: CASSIQGKANYGYTF. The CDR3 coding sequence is TGTGCCAGCAGTATCCAGGGAAAAGCTAACTATGGCTACACCTTC.

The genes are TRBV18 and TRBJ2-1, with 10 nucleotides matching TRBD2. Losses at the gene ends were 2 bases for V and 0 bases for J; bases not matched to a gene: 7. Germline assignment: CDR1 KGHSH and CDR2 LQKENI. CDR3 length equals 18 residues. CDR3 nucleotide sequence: TGTGCCAGCTCACCAATGTTAGCGGGAGGAAGCTCCTACAATGAGCAGTTCTTC. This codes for CASSPMLAGGSSYNEQFF.

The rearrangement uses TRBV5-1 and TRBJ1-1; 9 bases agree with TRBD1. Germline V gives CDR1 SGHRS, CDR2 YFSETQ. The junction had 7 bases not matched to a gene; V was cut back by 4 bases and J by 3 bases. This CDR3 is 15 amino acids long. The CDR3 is CASSESGTGYTEAFF. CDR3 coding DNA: TGCGCCAGCAGCGAGTCCGGGACAGGGTACACTGAAGCTTTCTTT.

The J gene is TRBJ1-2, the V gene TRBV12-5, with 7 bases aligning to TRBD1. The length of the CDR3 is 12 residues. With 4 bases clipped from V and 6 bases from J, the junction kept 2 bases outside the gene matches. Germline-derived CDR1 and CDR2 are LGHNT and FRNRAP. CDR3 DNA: TGTGCTAGTGGTTACGACAGGGATGGCTACACCTTC. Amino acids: CASGYDRDGYTF.

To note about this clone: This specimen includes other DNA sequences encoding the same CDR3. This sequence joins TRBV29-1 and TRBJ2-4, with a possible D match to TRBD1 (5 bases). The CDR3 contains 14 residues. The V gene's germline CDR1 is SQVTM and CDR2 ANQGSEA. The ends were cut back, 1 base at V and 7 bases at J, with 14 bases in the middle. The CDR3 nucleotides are TGCAGCGTTGAAGCCACAGGTCCGCGGAACATTCAGTACTTC. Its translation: CSVEATGPRNIQYF.

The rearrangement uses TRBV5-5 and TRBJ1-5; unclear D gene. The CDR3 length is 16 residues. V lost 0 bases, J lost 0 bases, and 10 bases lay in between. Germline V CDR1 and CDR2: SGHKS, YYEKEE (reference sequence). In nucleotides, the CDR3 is TGTGCCAGCAGCTTGGCGCCGGTAGATAGCAATCAGCCCCAGCATTTT. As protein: CASSLAPVDSNQPQHF.

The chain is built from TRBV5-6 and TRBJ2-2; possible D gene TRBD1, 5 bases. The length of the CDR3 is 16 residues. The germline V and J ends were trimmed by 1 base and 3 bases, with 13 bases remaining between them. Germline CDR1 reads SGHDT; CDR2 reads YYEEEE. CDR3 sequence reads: CASSLTREYYTGELFF. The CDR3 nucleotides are TGTGCCAGCAGCTTGACCAGGGAATATTACACCGGGGAGCTGTTTTTT.

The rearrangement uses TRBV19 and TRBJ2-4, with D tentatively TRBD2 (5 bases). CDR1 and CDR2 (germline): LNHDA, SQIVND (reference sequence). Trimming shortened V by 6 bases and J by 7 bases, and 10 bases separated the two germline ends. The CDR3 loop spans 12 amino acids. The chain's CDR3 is CASSQSGNIQYF. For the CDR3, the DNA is TGTGCCAGTAGCCAATCGGGGAACATTCAGTACTTC.

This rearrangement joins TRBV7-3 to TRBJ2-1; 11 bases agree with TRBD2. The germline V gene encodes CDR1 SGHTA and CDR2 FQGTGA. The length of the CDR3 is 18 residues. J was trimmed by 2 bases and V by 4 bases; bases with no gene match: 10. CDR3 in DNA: TGTGCCAGCAGCTCTTACTCCGGGACTAGCGGAACCTACAATGAGCAGTTCTTC. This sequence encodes CASSSYSGTSGTYNEQFF.

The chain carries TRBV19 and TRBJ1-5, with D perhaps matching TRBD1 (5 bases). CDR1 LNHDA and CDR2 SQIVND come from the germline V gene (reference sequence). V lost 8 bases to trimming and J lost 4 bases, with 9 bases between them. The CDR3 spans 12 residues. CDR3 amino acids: CASQGVNQPQHF. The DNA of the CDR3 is TGTGCCAGTCAGGGCGTAAATCAGCCCCAGCATTTT.

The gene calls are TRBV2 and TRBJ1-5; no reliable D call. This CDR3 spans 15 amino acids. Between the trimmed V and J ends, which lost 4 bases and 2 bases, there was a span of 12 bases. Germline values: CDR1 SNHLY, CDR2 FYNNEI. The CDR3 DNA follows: TGTGCCAGCAGTGCCTACCTGACTGGCAATCAGCCCCAGCATTTT. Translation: CASSAYLTGNQPQHF.

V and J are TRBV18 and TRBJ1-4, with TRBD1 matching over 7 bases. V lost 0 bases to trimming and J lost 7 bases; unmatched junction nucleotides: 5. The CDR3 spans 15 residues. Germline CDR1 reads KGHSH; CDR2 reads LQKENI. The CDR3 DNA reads TGTGCCAGCTCACCACCCACAGGGGCGGGTGAAAAACTGTTTTTT. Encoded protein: CASSPPTGAGEKLFF.

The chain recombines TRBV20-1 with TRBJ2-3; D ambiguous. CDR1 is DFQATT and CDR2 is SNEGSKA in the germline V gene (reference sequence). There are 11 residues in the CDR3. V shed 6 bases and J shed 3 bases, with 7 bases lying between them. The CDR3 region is CSATSTDTQYF. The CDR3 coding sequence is TGCAGTGCCACATCGACAGATACGCAGTATTTT.

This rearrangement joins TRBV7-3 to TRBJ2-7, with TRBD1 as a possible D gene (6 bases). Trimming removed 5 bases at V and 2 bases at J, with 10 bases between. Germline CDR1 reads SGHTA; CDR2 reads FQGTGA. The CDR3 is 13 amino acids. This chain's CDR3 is CASSHGTTYEQYF. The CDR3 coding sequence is TGTGCCAGCAGCCACGGGACAACCTACGAGCAGTACTTC.